This T cell receptor beta chain was sequenced in a study of T-cell memory formation after mild COVID-19. About the research overall: TCR clusters were largely donor specific.

Study-level findings and limits: Clones that shrank (day 15 to 85) were balanced CD4/CD8, whereas later expanders leaned CD4+.

Sample barcodes and UMIs were carried by the TCR alpha and TCR beta cDNA libraries that 5'RACE generated with constant-segment primers. TCRdb reprocessed the 5' RACE reads with MiXCR, giving one entry per CDR3 protein. Of roughly 160,000 distinct CDR3 sequences in the sample, 9.5% to 13% were seen once. The CDR3 loop spans 17 amino acids. CDR1 and CDR2 (germline): MNHNY, SVGAGI (reference sequence). Trimming took 2 bases from V and 0 from J, leaving 15 bases between them. Many counts were recorded for this clonotype. Antigen unknown. The sample was PBMCs or a T cell subset sorted from them (not recorded which). This chain uses TRBV6-6 with TRBJ2-3; D is undetermined. The receptor was derived from a young man who had mild COVID-19 (a few samples of this study predate the infection). Cell type and time point are not known. The CDR3 DNA sequence: TGTGCCAGCAGTTACCCCAGAGAAGGGTCTAGCACAGATACGCAGTATTTT. It codes for CASSYPREGSSTDTQYF.